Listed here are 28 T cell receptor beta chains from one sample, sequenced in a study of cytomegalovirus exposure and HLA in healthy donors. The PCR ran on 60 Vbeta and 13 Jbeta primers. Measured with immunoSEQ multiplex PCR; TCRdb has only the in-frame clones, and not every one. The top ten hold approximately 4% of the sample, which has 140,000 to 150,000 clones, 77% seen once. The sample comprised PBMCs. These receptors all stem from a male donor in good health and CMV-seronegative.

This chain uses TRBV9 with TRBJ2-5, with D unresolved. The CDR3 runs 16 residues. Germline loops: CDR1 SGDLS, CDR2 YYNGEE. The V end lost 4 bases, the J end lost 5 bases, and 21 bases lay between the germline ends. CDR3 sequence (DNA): TGTGCCAGCAGCCTCCTTGCGACCCCCGAGGTTGAGACCCAGTACTTC. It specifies CASSLLATPEVETQYF.

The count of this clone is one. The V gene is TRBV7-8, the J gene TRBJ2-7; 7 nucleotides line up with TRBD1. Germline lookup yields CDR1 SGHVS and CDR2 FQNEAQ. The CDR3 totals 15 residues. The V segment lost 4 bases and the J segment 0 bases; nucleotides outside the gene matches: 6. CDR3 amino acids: CASSWSGQSSYEQYF. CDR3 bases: TGTGCCAGCAGCTGGTCGGGACAGAGCTCCTACGAGCAGTACTTC.

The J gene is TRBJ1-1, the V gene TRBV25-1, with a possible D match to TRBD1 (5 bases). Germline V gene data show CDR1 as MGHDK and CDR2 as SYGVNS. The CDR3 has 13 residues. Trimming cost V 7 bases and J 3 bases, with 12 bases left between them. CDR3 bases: TGTGCCAGCAAAGGTGGGGGGTACACTGAAGCTTTCTTT. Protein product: CASKGGGYTEAFF.

DNA for the CDR3: TGCGCCAGCAGTGAGTCGGGTAGCGGGAGATGGGGTGAGCAGTTCTTC. Its protein is CASSESGSGRWGEQFF. J is TRBJ2-1 and V is TRBV10-2, with 9 bases aligning to TRBD2. There are 16 residues in the CDR3. V trimming: 0 bases; J trimming: 9 bases; junction bases outside the gene matches: 9. The germline gives CDR1 WSHSY, CDR2 SAAADI.

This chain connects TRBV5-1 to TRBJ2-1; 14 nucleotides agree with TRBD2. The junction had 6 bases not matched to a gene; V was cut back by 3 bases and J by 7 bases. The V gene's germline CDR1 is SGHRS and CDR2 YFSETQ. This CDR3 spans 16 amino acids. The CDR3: CASSYTGTSGGNEQFF. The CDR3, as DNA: TGCGCCAGCAGCTACACCGGGACTAGCGGGGGAAATGAGCAGTTCTTC.

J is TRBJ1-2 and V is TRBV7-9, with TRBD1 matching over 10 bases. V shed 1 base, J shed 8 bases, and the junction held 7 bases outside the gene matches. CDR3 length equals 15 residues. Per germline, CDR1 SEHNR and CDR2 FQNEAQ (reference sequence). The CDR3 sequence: CASSLGSGQGIGYTF. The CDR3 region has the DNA TGTGCCAGCAGCTTAGGATCGGGACAGGGGATCGGCTACACCTTC.

The CDR3 sequence is CASSLSTGGSNQPQHF. CDR3 bases: TGTGCCAGCTCACTCTCAACAGGGGGTAGCAATCAGCCCCAGCATTTT. The V and J genes are TRBV18 and TRBJ1-5, with TRBD1 identical over 8 bases. The CDR3 is made up of 16 amino acids. Looked up from germline, CDR1 is KGHSH and CDR2 is LQKENI. Losses at the gene ends were 4 bases for V and 0 bases for J; bases not matched to a gene: 5.

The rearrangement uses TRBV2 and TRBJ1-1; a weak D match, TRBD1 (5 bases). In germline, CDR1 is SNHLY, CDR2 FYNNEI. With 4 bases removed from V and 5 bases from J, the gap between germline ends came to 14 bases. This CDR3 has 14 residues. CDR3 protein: CASSGGGKGTEAFF. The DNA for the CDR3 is TGTGCCAGCAGTGGGGGGGGAAAGGGGACTGAAGCTTTCTTT.

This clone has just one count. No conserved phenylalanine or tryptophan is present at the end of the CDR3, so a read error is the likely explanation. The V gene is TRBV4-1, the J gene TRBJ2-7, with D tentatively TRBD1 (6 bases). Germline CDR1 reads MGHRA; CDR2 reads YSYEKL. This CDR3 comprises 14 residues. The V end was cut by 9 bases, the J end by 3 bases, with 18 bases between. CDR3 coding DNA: TGCGCCAGTGCAGGGGCTCCCTCGGGCTACGAGCAGTACCTC. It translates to CASAGAPSGYEQYL.

For the CDR3, the DNA is TGTGCCAGCAGCTTAGGCAGCAATGAGCAGTTCTTC. This gives the protein CASSLGSNEQFF. The rearrangement joins TRBV7-6 to TRBJ2-1; D not resolved. The CDR3 length is 12 residues. CDR1 and CDR2 (germline): SGHVS, FNYEAQ. Trimming removed 1 base at V and 6 bases at J, with 4 bases between.

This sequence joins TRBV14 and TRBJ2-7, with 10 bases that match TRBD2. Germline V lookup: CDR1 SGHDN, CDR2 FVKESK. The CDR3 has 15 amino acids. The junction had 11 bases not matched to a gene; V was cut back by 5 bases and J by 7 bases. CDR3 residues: CASSAGLAGAGEQYF. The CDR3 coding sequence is TGTGCCAGCAGCGCCGGGCTAGCGGGGGCCGGGGAGCAGTACTTC. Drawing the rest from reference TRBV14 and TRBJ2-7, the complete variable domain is EAGVTQFPSHSVIEKGQTVTLRCDPISGHDNLYWYRRVMGKEIKFLLHFVKESKQDESGMPNNRFLAERTGGTYSTLKVQPAELEDSGVYFCASSAGLAGAGEQYFGPGTRLTVT.

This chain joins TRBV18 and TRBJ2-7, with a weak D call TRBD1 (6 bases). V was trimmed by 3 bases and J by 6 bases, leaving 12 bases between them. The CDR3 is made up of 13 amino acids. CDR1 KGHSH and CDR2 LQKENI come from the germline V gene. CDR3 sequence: CASSPVQGTEQYF. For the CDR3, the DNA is TGTGCCAGCTCACCGGTTCAGGGGACCGAGCAGTACTTC.

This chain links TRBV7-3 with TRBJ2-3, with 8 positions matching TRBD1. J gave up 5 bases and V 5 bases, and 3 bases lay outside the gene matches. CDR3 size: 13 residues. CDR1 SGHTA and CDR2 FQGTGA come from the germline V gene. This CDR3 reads CASSPGGLDTQYF. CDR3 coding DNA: TGTGCCAGCAGCCCAGGGGGCTTAGATACGCAGTATTTT.

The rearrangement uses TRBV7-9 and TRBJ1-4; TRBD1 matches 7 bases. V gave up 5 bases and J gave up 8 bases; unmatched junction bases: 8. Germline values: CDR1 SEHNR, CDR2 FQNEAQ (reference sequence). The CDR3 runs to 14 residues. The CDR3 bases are TGTGCCAGCAGCATCCGACAGGGAGGCGAAAAACTGTTTTTT. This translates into CASSIRQGGEKLFF.

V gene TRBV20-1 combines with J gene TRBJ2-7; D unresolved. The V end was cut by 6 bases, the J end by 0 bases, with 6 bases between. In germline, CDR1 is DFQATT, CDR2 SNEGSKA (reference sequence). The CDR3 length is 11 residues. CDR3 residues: CSAESSYEQYF. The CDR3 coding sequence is TGCAGTGCCGAGAGCTCCTACGAGCAGTACTTC.

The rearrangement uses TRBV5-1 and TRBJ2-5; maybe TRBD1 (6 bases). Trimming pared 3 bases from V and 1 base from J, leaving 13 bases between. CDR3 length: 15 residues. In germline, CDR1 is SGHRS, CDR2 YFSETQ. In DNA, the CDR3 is TGCGCCAGCAGCTCCCAAGGACAGATCCAAGAGACCCAGTACTTC. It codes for CASSSQGQIQETQYF.

The CDR3 sequence: CASSLGSGTGPATEAFF. CDR3 DNA sequence: TGTGCCAGCAGCTTAGGATCGGGGACAGGCCCTGCGACTGAAGCTTTCTTT. The chain joins TRBV7-6 to TRBJ1-1; 8 bases match TRBD1. This CDR3 is 17 amino acids long. Germline V gene sequence: CDR1 SGHVS, CDR2 FNYEAQ. Trimming cost V 1 base and J 5 bases; bases outside gene matches: 12.

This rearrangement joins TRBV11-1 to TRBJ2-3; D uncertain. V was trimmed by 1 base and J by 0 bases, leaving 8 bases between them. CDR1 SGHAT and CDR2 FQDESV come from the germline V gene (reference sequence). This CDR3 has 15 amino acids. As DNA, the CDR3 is TGTGCCAGCAGCTTAGAACACCTTAGCACAGATACGCAGTATTTT. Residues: CASSLEHLSTDTQYF. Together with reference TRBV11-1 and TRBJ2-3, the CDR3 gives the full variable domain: EAEVAQSPRYKITEKSQAVAFWCDPISGHATLYWYRQILGQGPELLVQFQDESVVDDSQLPKDRFSAERLKGVDSTLKIQPAELGDSAMYLCASSLEHLSTDTQYFGPGTRLTVL.

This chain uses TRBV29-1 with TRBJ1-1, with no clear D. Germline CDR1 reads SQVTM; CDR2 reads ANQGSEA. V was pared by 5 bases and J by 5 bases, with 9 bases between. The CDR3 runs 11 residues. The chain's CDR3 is CSVSRETEAFF. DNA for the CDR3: TGCAGCGTTAGTCGGGAGACTGAAGCTTTCTTT.

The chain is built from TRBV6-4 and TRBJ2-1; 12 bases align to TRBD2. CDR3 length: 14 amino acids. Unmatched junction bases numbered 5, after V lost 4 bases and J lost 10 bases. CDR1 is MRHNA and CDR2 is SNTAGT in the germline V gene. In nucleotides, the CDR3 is TGTGCCAGCAGTGTGTCTAGCGGGAGGGAGGAGCAGTTCTTC. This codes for CASSVSSGREEQFF.

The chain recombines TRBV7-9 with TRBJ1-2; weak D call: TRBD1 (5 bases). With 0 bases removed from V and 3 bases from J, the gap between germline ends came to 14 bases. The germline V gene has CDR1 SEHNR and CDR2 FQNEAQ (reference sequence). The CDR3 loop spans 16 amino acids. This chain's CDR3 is CASSLAWVGGDYGYTF. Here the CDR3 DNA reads TGTGCCAGCAGCTTAGCTTGGGTTGGAGGGGACTATGGCTACACCTTC.

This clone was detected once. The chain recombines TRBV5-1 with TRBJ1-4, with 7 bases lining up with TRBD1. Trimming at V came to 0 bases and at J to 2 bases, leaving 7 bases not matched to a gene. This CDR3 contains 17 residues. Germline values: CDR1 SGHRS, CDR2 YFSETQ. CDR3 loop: CASSLGQGGRTNEKLFF. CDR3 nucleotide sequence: TGCGCCAGCAGCTTGGGCCAGGGGGGACGGACTAATGAAAAACTGTTTTTT.

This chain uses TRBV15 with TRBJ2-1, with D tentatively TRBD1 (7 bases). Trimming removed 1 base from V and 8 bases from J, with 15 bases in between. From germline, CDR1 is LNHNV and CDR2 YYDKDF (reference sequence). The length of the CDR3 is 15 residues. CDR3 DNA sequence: TGTGCCACCAGCAGAGGCAGGGGGGTGGTCGATGAGCAGTTCTTC. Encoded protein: CATSRGRGVVDEQFF. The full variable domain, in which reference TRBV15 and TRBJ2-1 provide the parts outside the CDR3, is DAMVIQNPRYQVTQFGKPVTLSCSQTLNHNVMYWYQQKSSQAPKLLFHYYDKDFNNEADTPDNFQSRRPNTSFCFLDIRSPGLGDTAMYLCATSRGRGVVDEQFFGPGTRLTVL.

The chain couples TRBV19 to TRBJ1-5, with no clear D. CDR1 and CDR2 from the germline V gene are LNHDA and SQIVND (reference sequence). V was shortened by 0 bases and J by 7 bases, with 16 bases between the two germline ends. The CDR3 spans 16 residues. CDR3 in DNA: TGTGCCAGTAGTATAGACCGGGAGATAAGAGGCCAGCCCCAGCATTTT. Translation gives CASSIDREIRGQPQHF. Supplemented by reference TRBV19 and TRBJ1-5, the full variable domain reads DGGITQSPKYLFRKEGQNVTLSCEQNLNHDAMYWYRQDPGQGLRLIYYSQIVNDFQKGDIAEGYSVSREKKESFPLTVTSAQKNPTAFYLCASSIDREIRGQPQHFGDGTRLSIL.

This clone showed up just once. CDR3 nucleotide sequence: TGTGCCAGCCTCAGGGGGGCAGGGATAGCGGGAGGGCCCAACAATGAGCAGTTCTTC. Translating it yields CASLRGAGIAGGPNNEQFF. The gene calls are TRBV5-5 and TRBJ2-1, with TRBD2 matching 11 bases. V was clipped by 7 bases and J by 5 bases; unmatched bases: 20. Germline V CDR1 and CDR2: SGHKS, YYEKEE (reference sequence). The CDR3 runs 19 residues. Together with reference TRBV5-5 and TRBJ2-1, the CDR3 gives the full variable domain: DAGVTQSPTHLIKTRGQQVTLRCSPISGHKSVSWYQQVLGQGPQFIFQYYEKEERGRGNFPDRFSARQFPNYSSELNVNALLLGDSALYLCASLRGAGIAGGPNNEQFFGPGTRLTVL.

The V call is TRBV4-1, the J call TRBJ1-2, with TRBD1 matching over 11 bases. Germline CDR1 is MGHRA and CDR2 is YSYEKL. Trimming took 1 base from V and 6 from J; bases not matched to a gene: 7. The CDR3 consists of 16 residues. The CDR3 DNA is TGCGCCAGCAGCCAAGGGTTACCGGGACAGGGGGATGGCTACACCTTC. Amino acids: CASSQGLPGQGDGYTF.

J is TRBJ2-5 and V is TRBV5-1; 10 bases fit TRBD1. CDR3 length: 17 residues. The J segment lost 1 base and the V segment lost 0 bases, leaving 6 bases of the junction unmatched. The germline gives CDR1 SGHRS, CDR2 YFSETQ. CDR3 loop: CASSLGPTGGVQETQYF. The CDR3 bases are TGCGCCAGCAGCTTGGGGCCGACAGGGGGCGTCCAAGAGACCCAGTACTTC.

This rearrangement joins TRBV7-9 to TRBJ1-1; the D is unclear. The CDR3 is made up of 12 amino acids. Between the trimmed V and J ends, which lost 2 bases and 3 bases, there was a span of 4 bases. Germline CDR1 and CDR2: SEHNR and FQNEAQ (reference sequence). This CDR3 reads CASSLSHTEAFF. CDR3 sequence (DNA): TGTGCCAGCAGCTTATCTCACACTGAAGCTTTCTTT.